The present entry profiles one TCR beta chain with its context. As yet, its antigen is unknown. The naive CD8 fraction comprised CD45RO-negative cells positively selected for CCR7 and excluded terminally differentiated effector memory CD45RA+ cells. Each sample came from a Caucasian adult donor living in Nashville, Tennessee. The data originate from a study of shared clonotypes between healthy human individuals. Germline V gene data show CDR1 as SEHNR and CDR2 as FQNEAQ (reference sequence). Between the trimmed V and J ends, which lost 5 bases and 5 bases, there was a span of 22 bases. The CDR3 is made up of 17 amino acids. Findings and caveats of the study: Larger richness was generally estimated for naive than memory subsets.

Running of the assay took place at deep level. Sorted-subset replicate PCRs used about 0.2 ug of genomic DNA. This amount corresponded to about 30,000 T cell genomes. Profiled with immunoSEQ multiplex PCR; TCRdb holds only in-frame clones, not every one. The sample includes 1.5 million to 2.5 million clones, just under 95% of them seen just once. The sequence was obtained from a man younger than 35 in good health. The chain has TRBV7-9 and TRBJ2-1, with D perhaps matching TRBD2 (6 bases). Sequencing was done on a sample of naive CD8+ T cells sorted from blood. This CDR3 reads CASSPPLGRGRHNEQFF. For the CDR3, the DNA is TGTGCCAGCAGCCCCCCCCTCGGGCGGGGCCGGCACAATGAGCAGTTCTTC.